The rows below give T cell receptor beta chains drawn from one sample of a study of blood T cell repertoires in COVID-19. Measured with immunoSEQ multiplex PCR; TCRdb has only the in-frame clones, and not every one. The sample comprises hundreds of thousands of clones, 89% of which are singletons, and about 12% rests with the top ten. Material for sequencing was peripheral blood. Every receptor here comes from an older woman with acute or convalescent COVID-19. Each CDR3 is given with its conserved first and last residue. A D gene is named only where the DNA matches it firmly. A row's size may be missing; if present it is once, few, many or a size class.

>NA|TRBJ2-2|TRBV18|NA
CASSPGLFGADNTGELFF
TGTGCCAGCTCACCTGGACTATTCGGGGCCGATAACACCGGGGAGCTGTTTTTT
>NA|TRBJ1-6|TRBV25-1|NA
CASNRGQYNSPLHF
TGTGCCAGCAACAGAGGACAGTATAATTCACCCCTCCACTTT
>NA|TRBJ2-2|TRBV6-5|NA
CASSYVNARGELFF
TGTGCCAGCAGTTATGTCAACGCCCGGGGGGAGCTGTTTTTT
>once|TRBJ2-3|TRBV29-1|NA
CSVGPGSTDTQYF
TGCAGCGTTGGCCCGGGATCCACAGATACGCAGTATTTT
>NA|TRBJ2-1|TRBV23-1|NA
CASSQSVRTYNEQFF
TGCGCCAGCAGTCAATCTGTCAGGACCTACAATGAGCAGTTCTTC
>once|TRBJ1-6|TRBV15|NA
CATSTAQQNSPLHF
TGTGCCACCAGTACTGCACAGCAAAATTCACCCCTCCACTTT
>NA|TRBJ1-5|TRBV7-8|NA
CASSLTDSNQPQHF
TGTGCCAGCAGCTTAACAGATAGCAATCAGCCCCAGCATTTT
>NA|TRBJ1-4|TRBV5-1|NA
CASSWGTGINEKLFF
TGCGCCAGCAGCTGGGGAACAGGGATTAATGAAAAACTGTTTTTT
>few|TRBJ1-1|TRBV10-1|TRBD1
CASRSQGTEAFF
TGCGCCAGCAGGTCACAGGGGACTGAAGCTTTCTTT
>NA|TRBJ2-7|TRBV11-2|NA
CASSRQRGRGGNQYF
TGTGCCAGCAGCCGCCAAAGGGGCCGTGGGGGGAACCAGTACTTC
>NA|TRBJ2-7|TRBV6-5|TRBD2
CATWGGSGGEQYF
TGTGCCACCTGGGGAGGGAGCGGAGGGGAGCAGTACTTC
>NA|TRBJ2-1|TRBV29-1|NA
CSVAAEGSYNEQFF
TGCAGCGTTGCAGCGGAGGGTTCCTACAATGAGCAGTTCTTC
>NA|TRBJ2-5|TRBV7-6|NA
CASSSPFGVQETQYF
TGTGCCAGCAGCTCACCCTTCGGTGTCCAAGAGACCCAGTACTTC
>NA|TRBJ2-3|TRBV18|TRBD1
CASDRGGGEDTQYF
TGTGCCAGCGACAGGGGGGGAGGAGAAGATACGCAGTATTTT
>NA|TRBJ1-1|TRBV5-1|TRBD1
CASSPTGFVEAFF
TGCGCCAGCAGCCCGACAGGGTTTGTTGAAGCTTTCTTT
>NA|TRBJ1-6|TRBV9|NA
CASSPTSDSPLHF
TGTGCCAGCAGCCCTACTTCGGATTCACCCCTCCACTTT
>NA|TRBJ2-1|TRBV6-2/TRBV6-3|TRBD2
CASSYSAWTSGAYNEQFF
TGTGCCAGCAGTTACTCGGCCTGGACTAGCGGGGCCTACAATGAGCAGTTCTTC
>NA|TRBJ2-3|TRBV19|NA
CASSIAGQFSTDTQYF
TGTGCCAGTAGTATAGCAGGACAGTTCAGCACAGATACGCAGTATTTT
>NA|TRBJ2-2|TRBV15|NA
CATSTRLANTGELFF
TGTGCCACCAGCACTAGGTTAGCGAACACCGGGGAGCTGTTTTTT
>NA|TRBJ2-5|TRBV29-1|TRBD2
CSVSGTTVETQYF
TGCAGCGTCTCCGGGACTACTGTAGAGACCCAGTACTTC
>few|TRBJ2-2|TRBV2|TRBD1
CASRATGRTGELFF
TGTGCCAGCAGGGCGACAGGGCGCACCGGGGAGCTGTTTTTT
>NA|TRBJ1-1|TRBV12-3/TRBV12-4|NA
CASREGSTEAFF
TGTGCCAGCAGGGAGGGGTCCACTGAAGCTTTCTTT
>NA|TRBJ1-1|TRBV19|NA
CASSIARMNTEAFF
TGTGCCAGTAGTATTGCGCGGATGAACACTGAAGCTTTCTTT
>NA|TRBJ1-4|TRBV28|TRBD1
CASSTLGGGPNEKLFF
TGTGCCAGCAGTACCCTTGGAGGGGGCCCTAATGAAAAACTGTTTTTT
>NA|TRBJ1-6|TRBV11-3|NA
CASSLDGGADRSFNNSPLHF
TGTGCCAGCAGCTTAGATGGGGGAGCTGACAGGTCCTTTAACAATTCACCCCTCCACTTT
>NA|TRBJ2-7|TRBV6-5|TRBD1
CASSYSGTGVGEQYF
TGTGCCAGCAGTTACTCGGGGACAGGGGTTGGCGAGCAGTACTTC
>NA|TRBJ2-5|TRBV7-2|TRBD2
CASSLITSGRETQYF
TGTGCCAGCAGCTTAATCACTAGCGGGAGAGAGACCCAGTACTTC
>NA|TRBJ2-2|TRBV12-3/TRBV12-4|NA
CASSNLRAELFF
TGTGCCAGCAGCAACCTGAGAGCGGAGCTGTTTTTT
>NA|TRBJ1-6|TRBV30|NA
CAWSPSDSPLHF
TGTGCCTGGAGTCCCTCTGATTCACCCCTCCACTTT
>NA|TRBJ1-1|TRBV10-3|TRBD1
CAISRTGSNTEAFF
TGTGCCATCAGCAGGACAGGATCTAACACTGAAGCTTTCTTT
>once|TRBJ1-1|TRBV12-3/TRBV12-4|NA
CASSLSQNTEAFF
TGTGCCAGCAGTTTGTCCCAGAACACTGAAGCTTTCTTT
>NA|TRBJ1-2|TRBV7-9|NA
CASSLSDRIGYTF
TGTGCCAGCAGCTTATCCGACAGGATTGGCTACACCTTC
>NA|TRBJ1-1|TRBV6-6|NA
CASSYPPGGTEAFF
TGTGCCAGCAGTTACCCCCCGGGGGGCACTGAAGCTTTCTTT
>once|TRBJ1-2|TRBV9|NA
CASSVASQNYGYTF
TGTGCCAGCAGCGTAGCTTCACAAAACTATGGCTACACCTTC
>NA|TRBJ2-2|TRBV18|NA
CASSPQTNTGELFF
TGTGCCAGCTCACCCCAGACGAACACCGGGGAGCTGTTTTTT
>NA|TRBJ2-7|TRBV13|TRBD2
CASSSHPPLAGEPYEQYF
TGTGCCAGCAGCTCCCACCCCCCTCTAGCGGGAGAGCCGTACGAGCAGTACTTC
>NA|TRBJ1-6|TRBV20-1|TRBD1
CSASETGDSPLHF
TGCAGTGCTAGTGAGACAGGGGACTCACCCCTCCACTTT
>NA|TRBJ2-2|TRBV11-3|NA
CASSSVTGELFF
TGTGCCAGCAGCTCTGTCACCGGGGAGCTGTTTTTT
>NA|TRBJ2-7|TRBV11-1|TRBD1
CASSWTGGSYEQYF
TGTGCCAGCAGCTGGACAGGAGGTTCCTACGAGCAGTACTTC
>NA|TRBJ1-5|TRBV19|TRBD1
CAIGGTGVSNQPQHF
TGTGCCATTGGGGGGACAGGGGTGAGCAATCAGCCCCAGCATTTT
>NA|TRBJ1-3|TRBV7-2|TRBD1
CASSPTLFGQGAGNTIYF
TGTGCCAGCAGCCCTACTCTCTTCGGGCAGGGGGCCGGAAACACCATATATTTT
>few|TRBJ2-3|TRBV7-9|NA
CASSTSTGSTDTQYF
TGTGCCAGCAGCACCTCTACAGGGAGCACAGATACGCAGTATTTT
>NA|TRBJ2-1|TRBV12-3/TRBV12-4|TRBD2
CASSGTTPNEQFF
TGTGCCAGCAGCGGGACTACTCCCAATGAGCAGTTCTTC
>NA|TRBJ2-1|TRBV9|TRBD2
CASSVANPGLGYNEQFF
TGTGCCAGCAGCGTAGCTAATCCGGGACTAGGGTACAATGAGCAGTTCTTC
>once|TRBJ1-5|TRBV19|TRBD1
CASSIAPGTALSNQPQHF
TGTGCCAGTAGTATAGCTCCAGGGACAGCCCTTAGCAATCAGCCCCAGCATTTT
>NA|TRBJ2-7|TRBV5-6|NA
CASSRDFSYEQYF
TGTGCCAGCAGCCGGGACTTCTCCTACGAGCAGTACTTC
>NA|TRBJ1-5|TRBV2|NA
CASAEQSDNQPQHF
TGTGCCAGTGCGGAGCAGTCCGACAATCAGCCCCAGCATTTT
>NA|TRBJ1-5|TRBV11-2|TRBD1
CASSLWTGQPQHF
TGTGCCAGCAGCTTATGGACAGGTCAGCCCCAGCATTTT
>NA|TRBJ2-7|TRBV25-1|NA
CASSAGVSYEQYF
TGTGCCAGCAGTGCAGGGGTATCCTACGAGCAGTACTTC
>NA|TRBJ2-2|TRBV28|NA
CASSLRTSNTGELFF
TGTGCCAGCAGTTTACGGACATCGAACACCGGGGAGCTGTTTTTT
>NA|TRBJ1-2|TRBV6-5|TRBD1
CASKQPRQGLYGYTF
TGTGCCAGCAAACAACCCAGACAGGGTCTTTATGGCTACACCTTC
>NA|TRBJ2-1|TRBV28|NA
CASSLSPNNEQFF
TGTGCCAGCAGTTTATCCCCCAACAATGAGCAGTTCTTC
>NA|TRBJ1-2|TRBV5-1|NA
CASSLGRDGYTF
TGCGCCAGCAGCTTGGGTCGGGATGGCTACACCTTC
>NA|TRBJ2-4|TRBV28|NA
CASSLSKNIQYF
TGTGCCAGCAGCCTCTCCAAAAACATTCAGTACTTC
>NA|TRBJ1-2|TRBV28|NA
CASSRYGYTF
TGTGCCAGCAGTCGCTATGGCTACACCTTC